A selection of T cell receptor beta chains follows, all from one sample in a study of CD8 T cells in ankylosing spondylitis. TCRdb called the 5' RACE reads again in MiXCR, with one record for every CDR3 protein. The sample consists of about 540,000 distinct CDR3 sequences, over 9.5% of them appearing once. Material: blood, either unsorted or a sorted T cell fraction (not recorded which). The receptors derive from a male donor with ankylosing spondylitis. CDR3s include the opening cysteine and the closing phenylalanine or tryptophan. A D gene is named only where the DNA matches it firmly. Expanded clones get a size class; other rows say once, few or many, or leave the size out.

v_gene,d_gene,abundance,j_gene,CDR3aa,CDR3nt
TRBV7-9,.,few,TRBJ1-2,CASTPWGVPTNYGYTF,TGTGCCAGCACCCCTTGGGGGGTCCCAACTAACTATGGCTACACCTTC
TRBV5-1,TRBD1,many,TRBJ1-1,CASSPTDRYTEAFF,TGCGCCAGCAGCCCGACGGACAGGTACACTGAAGCTTTCTTT
TRBV12-3/TRBV12-4,.,.,TRBJ1-4,CASSLRGQSTNEKLFF,TGTGCCAGCAGTTTAAGAGGACAGTCAACTAATGAAAAACTGTTTTTT
TRBV7-2,.,.,TRBJ1-3,CASSPHGGSGNTIYF,TGTGCCAGCAGCCCCCACGGCGGCTCTGGAAACACCATATATTTT
TRBV7-2,.,few,TRBJ2-7,CASSPFRESYEQYF,TGTGCCAGCAGCCCGTTCAGAGAATCCTACGAGCAGTACTTC
TRBV7-9,.,many,TRBJ2-7,CASSIDQYSYEQYF,TGTGCCAGCAGCATAGACCAGTACTCCTACGAGCAGTACTTC
TRBV27,.,few,TRBJ1-2,CASSSTGRLAGYTF,TGTGCCAGCAGTTCGACAGGCCGACTAGCGGGCTACACCTTC
TRBV5-1,TRBD2,few,TRBJ2-5,CASSTGLAGVETQYF,TGCGCCAGCAGCACCGGACTAGCGGGAGTAGAGACCCAGTACTTC
TRBV11-2,TRBD2,few,TRBJ2-5,CASSQSGGPTQYF,TGTGCCAGCAGCCAGAGCGGGGGCCCGACCCAGTACTTC
TRBV7-2,.,many,TRBJ1-5,CASSLVGRGGQPQHF,TGTGCCAGCAGCTTAGTAGGCAGGGGAGGTCAGCCCCAGCATTTT
TRBV29-1,TRBD2,many,TRBJ2-3,CSARTSVLTDTQYF,TGCAGCGCTAGGACTAGCGTCCTCACAGATACGCAGTATTTT
TRBV29-1,.,few,TRBJ2-5,CSVAWGGRETQYF,TGCAGCGTCGCGTGGGGGGGCCGGGAGACCCAGTACTTC
TRBV11-2,.,few,TRBJ2-1,CASSRASVVDEQFF,TGTGCCAGCAGTCGAGCTAGTGTGGTCGATGAGCAGTTCTTC
TRBV4-2,.,once,TRBJ2-3,CASSQGGKLDTQYF,TGTGCCAGCAGCCAAGGTGGGAAGCTTGATACGCAGTATTTT
TRBV18,TRBD1,few,TRBJ2-6,CASSADRSGANVLTF,TGTGCCAGCTCAGCGGACAGGTCTGGGGCCAACGTCCTGACTTTC
TRBV6-5,TRBD1,many,TRBJ1-5,CASSSGQGGNQPQHF,TGTGCCAGCAGCTCAGGACAGGGTGGCAATCAGCCCCAGCATTTT
TRBV7-2,TRBD2,.,TRBJ2-7,CASSSGLLAYEQYF,TGTGCCAGCAGCTCGGGACTACTAGCCTACGAGCAGTACTTC
TRBV12-3/TRBV12-4,.,many,TRBJ2-3,CASGLEASTDTQYF,TGTGCCAGCGGCCTTGAGGCCTCAACAGATACGCAGTATTTT
TRBV20-1,.,.,TRBJ1-5,CSARSGDFNQPQHF,TGCAGTGCTCGTTCCGGGGATTTTAATCAGCCCCAGCATTTT
TRBV7-9,TRBD1,many,TRBJ1-6,CASSFTGGSPLHF,TGTGCCAGCAGCTTCACAGGGGGGTCACCCCTCCACTTT
TRBV9,TRBD2,few,TRBJ2-4,CASSVGTVAGENIQYF,TGTGCCAGCAGCGTAGGAACCGTAGCGGGAGAAAACATTCAGTACTTC
TRBV30,.,.,TRBJ2-1,CAWSVAQGFNEQFF,TGTGCCTGGAGTGTAGCACAGGGTTTCAATGAGCAGTTCTTC
TRBV6-1,.,.,TRBJ2-1,CASRGGQLAYNEQFF,TGTGCCAGCAGGGGGGGACAGCTGGCCTACAATGAGCAGTTCTTC
TRBV7-9,.,.,TRBJ2-7,CASSSREGGTTYEQYF,TGTGCCAGCAGCTCCAGGGAGGGGGGAACCACCTACGAGCAGTACTTC
TRBV6-1,.,few,TRBJ1-4,CASSERLTPATNEKLFF,TGTGCCAGCAGTGAAAGGCTGACCCCGGCAACTAATGAAAAACTGTTTTTT
TRBV19,.,.,TRBJ2-2,CASKTPRTGELFF,TGTGCCAGTAAGACTCCGAGGACCGGGGAGCTGTTTTTT
TRBV6-5,.,.,TRBJ2-1,CASSPLYDEQFF,TGTGCCAGCAGCCCCCTCTACGATGAGCAGTTCTTC
TRBV7-9,.,many,TRBJ2-3,CASRAQGDTQYF,TGTGCCAGCAGAGCACAGGGAGATACGCAGTATTTT
TRBV29-1,.,few,TRBJ1-2,CSVRSLNSYGYTF,TGCAGCGTTCGATCTCTTAACTCTTATGGCTACACCTTC
TRBV7-8,.,few,TRBJ2-6,CASSLSVIWRGANVLTF,TGTGCCAGCAGCTTATCGGTAATCTGGAGAGGGGCCAACGTCCTGACTTTC
TRBV6-1,.,.,TRBJ2-5,CASSETQQETQYF,TGTGCCAGCAGTGAAACTCAGCAAGAGACCCAGTACTTC
TRBV6-1,TRBD1,.,TRBJ2-2,CASNRDRDTGELFF,TGTGCCTCCAACCGGGACAGGGACACCGGGGAGCTGTTTTTT
TRBV6-1,.,few,TRBJ1-3,CASSDWTASGNTIYF,TGTGCCAGCAGTGATTGGACGGCCTCTGGAAACACCATATATTTT
TRBV10-3,TRBD1,few,TRBJ1-5,CAISPDRVPKQPQHF,TGTGCCATCAGCCCGGACAGGGTTCCAAAGCAGCCCCAGCATTTT
TRBV5-1,.,.,TRBJ1-3,CASSLEGGKDTIYF,TGCGCCAGCAGCTTGGAGGGGGGCAAAGACACCATATATTTT
TRBV5-1,.,few,TRBJ1-2,CASSLGVLENYGYTF,TGCGCCAGCAGCTTAGGGGTCCTGGAGAACTATGGCTACACCTTC
TRBV3-1,.,.,TRBJ2-2,CASRLQGSGELFF,TGTGCCAGCAGGCTACAGGGATCCGGGGAGCTGTTTTTT
TRBV20-1,.,many,TRBJ2-5,CSAREMDQETQYF,TGCAGTGCTAGAGAGATGGATCAAGAGACCCAGTACTTC
TRBV13,TRBD1,.,TRBJ2-1,CASSYRGDEQFF,TGTGCCAGCAGCTACAGGGGAGATGAGCAGTTCTTC
TRBV7-2,.,few,TRBJ2-3,CASSGLLFTDTQYF,TGTGCCAGCAGCGGCTTGCTGTTCACAGATACGCAGTATTTT
TRBV12-3/TRBV12-4,TRBD2,many,TRBJ2-2,CASTLGGGTGELFF,TGTGCCAGCACCCTGGGCGGGGGCACCGGGGAGCTGTTTTTT
TRBV4-2,TRBD2,.,TRBJ2-5,CASSQDRGRPQETQYF,TGTGCCAGCAGCCAAGATCGCGGGAGACCACAAGAGACCCAGTACTTC
TRBV29-1,.,.,TRBJ2-7,CSVVTATDSYEQYF,TGCAGCGTTGTAACAGCGACCGACTCCTACGAGCAGTACTTC
TRBV12-3/TRBV12-4,.,many,TRBJ1-2,CASSLGGFGYTF,TGTGCCAGCAGTTTAGGAGGATTCGGCTACACCTTC
TRBV5-6,TRBD1,.,TRBJ1-2,CASSLGDRDYGYTF,TGTGCCAGCAGCTTGGGAGACAGGGACTATGGCTACACCTTC
TRBV11-3,.,many,TRBJ2-1,CASSLGLLNEQFF,TGTGCCAGCAGCTTAGGGCTCCTCAATGAGCAGTTCTTC
TRBV14,TRBD2,few,TRBJ2-5,CASSQARGERETQYF,TGTGCCAGCAGCCAGGCCCGGGGGGAAAGAGAGACCCAGTACTTC